This is a list of T cell receptor beta chains from one sample in a study of blood T cell repertoires in COVID-19. Generated by immunoSEQ multiplex PCR, the TCRdb table keeps only in-frame clones and is missing some. In the table there are just over 150,000 clones, over 70% of which are singletons. The sample taken for sequencing was peripheral blood. All receptors derive from a man aged 55 to 70 with acute or convalescent COVID-19. Each CDR3 is given with its conserved first and last residue. Each record gives: D gene, J gene, clone size, V gene, CDR3 protein, CDR3 DNA. The D gene is left open where the match is weak. Rows give clone size only sometimes, using once, few, many, or a class for an expanded clone.

D gene: -
J gene: TRBJ1-2
clone size: -
V gene: TRBV12-3/TRBV12-4
CDR3 protein: CASANRTSWGYTF
CDR3 DNA: TGTGCCAGCGCGAACCGAACTTCGTGGGGCTACACCTTC

D gene: -
J gene: TRBJ1-4
clone size: -
V gene: TRBV24-1
CDR3 protein: CATSGGHLEKLFF
CDR3 DNA: TGTGCCACCAGTGGTGGACACCTTGAAAAACTGTTTTTT

D gene: TRBD1
J gene: TRBJ2-3
clone size: -
V gene: TRBV6-2/TRBV6-3
CDR3 protein: CASSTPDRLSGGGDTQYF
CDR3 DNA: TGTGCCAGCAGTACCCCGGACAGGCTTAGTGGAGGAGGAGATACGCAGTATTTT

D gene: TRBD2
J gene: TRBJ2-5
clone size: -
V gene: TRBV18
CDR3 protein: CASSPDTSGGETQYF
CDR3 DNA: TGTGCCAGCTCACCAGACACTAGCGGGGGTGAGACCCAGTACTTC

D gene: -
J gene: TRBJ2-3
clone size: -
V gene: TRBV6-5
CDR3 protein: CASSFQLLDTQYF
CDR3 DNA: TGTGCCAGCAGCTTCCAACTCCTAGATACGCAGTATTTT

D gene: TRBD1
J gene: TRBJ1-2
clone size: few
V gene: TRBV4-1
CDR3 protein: CASSRGQGPNYGYTF
CDR3 DNA: TGCGCCAGCAGCCGTGGACAGGGACCTAACTATGGCTACACCTTC

D gene: -
J gene: TRBJ1-1
clone size: -
V gene: TRBV6-5
CDR3 protein: CASRTVDRSEAFF
CDR3 DNA: TGTGCCAGCAGGACAGTGGATAGGAGTGAAGCTTTCTTT

D gene: TRBD1
J gene: TRBJ1-5
clone size: -
V gene: TRBV6-2/TRBV6-3
CDR3 protein: CASSLQGKGQHF
CDR3 DNA: TGTGCCAGCAGCTTACAGGGGAAAGGCCAGCATTTT

D gene: TRBD2
J gene: TRBJ2-2
clone size: -
V gene: TRBV6-2/TRBV6-3
CDR3 protein: CASSYKAGEANTGELFF
CDR3 DNA: TGTGCCAGCAGTTACAAAGCGGGGGAGGCGAACACCGGGGAGCTGTTTTTT

D gene: TRBD1
J gene: TRBJ2-3
clone size: -
V gene: TRBV19
CDR3 protein: CASRPTGSTDTQYF
CDR3 DNA: TGTGCCAGTAGACCGACAGGGAGCACAGATACGCAGTATTTT

D gene: TRBD2
J gene: TRBJ2-1
clone size: -
V gene: TRBV7-2
CDR3 protein: CASSLAEPGGNEQFF
CDR3 DNA: TGTGCCAGCAGCTTAGCGGAGCCGGGGGGAAATGAGCAGTTCTTC

D gene: -
J gene: TRBJ2-3
clone size: -
V gene: TRBV7-9
CDR3 protein: CASSLRGISDTQYF
CDR3 DNA: TGTGCCAGCAGCCTTAGGGGGATTTCAGATACGCAGTATTTT

D gene: -
J gene: TRBJ2-7
clone size: -
V gene: TRBV7-2
CDR3 protein: CASTSEAGYFYEQYF
CDR3 DNA: TGTGCCAGCACCTCGGAGGCGGGGTACTTCTACGAGCAGTACTTC

D gene: -
J gene: TRBJ2-3
clone size: -
V gene: TRBV28
CDR3 protein: CASSSGARDTQYF
CDR3 DNA: TGTGCCAGCAGTTCAGGGGCAAGAGATACGCAGTATTTT

D gene: TRBD2
J gene: TRBJ2-1
clone size: -
V gene: TRBV6-6
CDR3 protein: CASISGRMYNEQFF
CDR3 DNA: TGTGCCAGCATCAGCGGGAGAATGTACAATGAGCAGTTCTTC

D gene: TRBD1
J gene: TRBJ1-6
clone size: -
V gene: TRBV4-2
CDR3 protein: CASSQVSGQGANSPLHF
CDR3 DNA: TGTGCCAGCAGCCAAGTTTCCGGACAGGGGGCGAATTCACCCCTCCACTTT

D gene: TRBD1
J gene: TRBJ1-5
clone size: once
V gene: TRBV10-3
CDR3 protein: CAISERIVTGGSNQPQHF
CDR3 DNA: TGTGCCATCAGTGAGCGGATAGTTACAGGGGGCAGCAATCAGCCCCAGCATTTT

D gene: TRBD2
J gene: TRBJ2-1
clone size: -
V gene: TRBV6-4
CDR3 protein: CASSAGSGRAKEQFF
CDR3 DNA: TGTGCCAGCAGTGCGGGTAGCGGGAGGGCCAAGGAGCAGTTCTTC

D gene: -
J gene: TRBJ1-5
clone size: few
V gene: TRBV5-4
CDR3 protein: CASSPGPPGSSNQPQHF
CDR3 DNA: TGTGCCAGCAGTCCGGGTCCCCCTGGGTCGAGCAATCAGCCCCAGCATTTT

D gene: -
J gene: TRBJ2-3
clone size: -
V gene: TRBV6-2/TRBV6-3
CDR3 protein: CASSHPPGDTQYF
CDR3 DNA: TGTGCCAGCAGCCACCCGCCCGGAGATACGCAGTATTTT

D gene: TRBD1
J gene: TRBJ2-6
clone size: -
V gene: TRBV6-5
CDR3 protein: CASIQGATGANVLTF
CDR3 DNA: TGTGCCAGCATTCAGGGGGCGACGGGGGCCAACGTCCTGACTTTC

D gene: -
J gene: TRBJ2-3
clone size: -
V gene: TRBV6-5
CDR3 protein: CASRNTAHTQYF
CDR3 DNA: TGTGCCAGCAGGAACACCGCACATACGCAGTATTTT

D gene: -
J gene: TRBJ1-6
clone size: -
V gene: TRBV27
CDR3 protein: CASSLSSGSYNSPLHF
CDR3 DNA: TGTGCCAGCAGTTTATCGTCGGGATCCTATAATTCACCCCTCCACTTT

D gene: -
J gene: TRBJ1-4
clone size: once
V gene: TRBV1
CDR3 protein: CTSSLSLKQGSNEKLFF
CDR3 DNA: TGCACCAGCAGCCTTAGTTTGAAACAGGGCTCCAATGAAAAACTGTTTTTT

D gene: -
J gene: TRBJ1-1
clone size: -
V gene: TRBV6-5
CDR3 protein: CASSYTAGSGAFF
CDR3 DNA: TGTGCCAGCAGTTACACAGCGGGCAGCGGAGCTTTCTTT

D gene: TRBD1
J gene: TRBJ2-7
clone size: -
V gene: TRBV12-3/TRBV12-4
CDR3 protein: CASLRTGRYEQYF
CDR3 DNA: TGTGCCAGCCTCCGGACAGGGCGTTACGAGCAGTACTTC

D gene: TRBD1
J gene: TRBJ1-2
clone size: -
V gene: TRBV25-1
CDR3 protein: CASSVPGQGWGYTF
CDR3 DNA: TGTGCCAGCAGTGTACCGGGACAGGGTTGGGGCTACACCTTC

D gene: -
J gene: TRBJ1-6
clone size: -
V gene: TRBV11-3
CDR3 protein: CASSYSRYSPLHF
CDR3 DNA: TGTGCCAGCAGCTACAGCCGCTATTCACCCCTCCACTTT

D gene: -
J gene: TRBJ1-3
clone size: -
V gene: TRBV5-8
CDR3 protein: CASVLRGIMSSGNTIYF
CDR3 DNA: TGTGCCAGCGTACTACGAGGGATTATGAGCTCTGGAAACACCATATATTTT

D gene: -
J gene: TRBJ2-7
clone size: -
V gene: TRBV9
CDR3 protein: CASSVRRSYEQYF
CDR3 DNA: TGTGCCAGCAGCGTACGGAGGTCCTACGAGCAGTACTTC

D gene: -
J gene: TRBJ2-1
clone size: -
V gene: TRBV5-4
CDR3 protein: CASSATASYNEQFF
CDR3 DNA: TGTGCCAGCAGCGCGACAGCTTCCTACAATGAGCAGTTCTTC

D gene: -
J gene: TRBJ2-7
clone size: -
V gene: TRBV9
CDR3 protein: CASSFRALPSYEQYF
CDR3 DNA: TGTGCCAGCAGCTTCAGGGCACTTCCGTCCTACGAGCAGTACTTC

D gene: TRBD2
J gene: TRBJ2-1
clone size: -
V gene: TRBV24-1
CDR3 protein: CATRAGTSGMWFF
CDR3 DNA: TGTGCCACCAGAGCCGGGACTAGCGGGATGTGGTTCTTC

D gene: -
J gene: TRBJ1-3
clone size: -
V gene: TRBV28
CDR3 protein: CASSLFAHSSGNTIYF
CDR3 DNA: TGTGCCAGCAGTTTATTCGCACACAGCTCTGGAAACACCATATATTTT

D gene: -
J gene: TRBJ1-1
clone size: -
V gene: TRBV5-4
CDR3 protein: CASSLARANTEAFF
CDR3 DNA: TGTGCCAGCAGCTTAGCGCGGGCGAACACTGAAGCTTTCTTT

D gene: -
J gene: TRBJ2-7
clone size: -
V gene: TRBV19
CDR3 protein: CASSKNRVPSSYEQYF
CDR3 DNA: TGTGCCAGTAGTAAAAACAGGGTCCCAAGCTCCTACGAGCAGTACTTC

D gene: -
J gene: TRBJ1-5
clone size: -
V gene: TRBV6-2/TRBV6-3
CDR3 protein: CASSYGGAGKEYQHF
CDR3 DNA: TGTGCCAGCAGTTACGGGGGGGCCGGAAAGGAGTACCAGCATTTT

D gene: -
J gene: TRBJ2-1
clone size: -
V gene: TRBV7-9
CDR3 protein: CASSLGRASSYNEQFF
CDR3 DNA: TGTGCCAGCAGCTTAGGGCGGGCGAGCTCCTACAATGAGCAGTTCTTC

D gene: -
J gene: TRBJ1-1
clone size: -
V gene: TRBV18
CDR3 protein: CASSPGQVPHTEAFF
CDR3 DNA: TGTGCCAGCTCACCAGGGCAGGTTCCTCACACTGAAGCTTTCTTT

D gene: -
J gene: TRBJ1-6
clone size: -
V gene: TRBV27
CDR3 protein: CASSFSNSPLHF
CDR3 DNA: TGTGCCAGCAGTTTCAGTAATTCACCCCTCCACTTT

D gene: TRBD1
J gene: TRBJ2-7
clone size: -
V gene: TRBV19
CDR3 protein: CASSIRDREPYEQYF
CDR3 DNA: TGTGCCAGTAGTATAAGGGACAGGGAACCCTACGAGCAGTACTTC

D gene: -
J gene: TRBJ1-1
clone size: -
V gene: TRBV3-1/TRBV3-2
CDR3 protein: CASSQDYGGTEAFF
CDR3 DNA: TGTGCCAGCAGCCAAGATTACGGGGGGACTGAAGCTTTCTTT

D gene: -
J gene: TRBJ2-5
clone size: once
V gene: TRBV30
CDR3 protein: CAWRGGNGETQYF
CDR3 DNA: TGTGCCTGGAGAGGGGGAAACGGAGAGACCCAGTACTTC

D gene: TRBD1
J gene: TRBJ1-5
clone size: few
V gene: TRBV27
CDR3 protein: CASSPRDRAVQPQHF
CDR3 DNA: TGTGCCAGCAGCCCTCGTGACAGGGCAGTTCAGCCCCAGCATTTT

D gene: TRBD1
J gene: TRBJ2-5
clone size: -
V gene: TRBV7-3
CDR3 protein: CASSPDRGRPQYF
CDR3 DNA: TGTGCCAGCAGCCCGGACAGGGGGCGCCCCCAGTACTTC

D gene: -
J gene: TRBJ1-1
clone size: few
V gene: TRBV4-1
CDR3 protein: CASSQRPTRGGEAEAFF
CDR3 DNA: TGCGCCAGCAGCCAACGGCCGACGAGGGGGGGCGAGGCTGAAGCTTTCTTT

D gene: TRBD1
J gene: TRBJ2-7
clone size: -
V gene: TRBV5-1
CDR3 protein: CASSLGAGGINEQYF
CDR3 DNA: TGCGCCAGCAGCTTGGGTGCAGGGGGCATCAACGAGCAGTACTTC

D gene: -
J gene: TRBJ1-5
clone size: -
V gene: TRBV27
CDR3 protein: CASSLEGRDQPQHF
CDR3 DNA: TGTGCCAGCAGTTTAGAAGGGAGGGATCAGCCCCAGCATTTT

D gene: -
J gene: TRBJ2-1
clone size: -
V gene: TRBV2
CDR3 protein: CASKTEQAVGNEQFF
CDR3 DNA: TGTGCCAGCAAGACGGAACAGGCGGTCGGCAATGAGCAGTTCTTC

D gene: -
J gene: TRBJ1-1
clone size: -
V gene: TRBV7-2
CDR3 protein: CASSLASGRRTEAFF
CDR3 DNA: TGTGCCAGCAGCTTAGCGTCAGGGAGGCGAACTGAAGCTTTCTTT

D gene: -
J gene: TRBJ2-7
clone size: -
V gene: TRBV15
CDR3 protein: CATSRDPGNEQYF
CDR3 DNA: TGTGCCACCAGCAGAGACCCGGGGAACGAGCAGTACTTC

D gene: -
J gene: TRBJ2-3
clone size: -
V gene: TRBV24-1
CDR3 protein: CATSDQTSRATDTQYF
CDR3 DNA: TGTGCCACCAGTGATCAAACTAGCAGAGCCACAGATACGCAGTATTTT

D gene: -
J gene: TRBJ2-1
clone size: -
V gene: TRBV7-9
CDR3 protein: CASSPLVGVLYTEQFF
CDR3 DNA: TGTGCCAGCAGTCCCCTGGTAGGGGTCCTCTACACTGAGCAGTTCTTC

D gene: -
J gene: TRBJ2-1
clone size: -
V gene: TRBV20-1
CDR3 protein: CSTLAYNEQFF
CDR3 DNA: TGCAGTACCCTAGCGTACAATGAGCAGTTCTTC

D gene: -
J gene: TRBJ2-7
clone size: -
V gene: TRBV5-1
CDR3 protein: CASSLTGYEQYF
CDR3 DNA: TGCGCCAGCAGCTTGACAGGCTACGAGCAGTACTTC

D gene: TRBD1
J gene: TRBJ2-5
clone size: few
V gene: TRBV4-1
CDR3 protein: CASSQWGPTGQETQYF
CDR3 DNA: TGCGCCAGCAGCCAATGGGGCCCGACAGGGCAAGAGACCCAGTACTTC

D gene: -
J gene: TRBJ2-7
clone size: few
V gene: TRBV18
CDR3 protein: CASSPPAEINSYEQYF
CDR3 DNA: TGTGCCAGCTCACCACCGGCGGAAATCAACTCCTACGAGCAGTACTTC

D gene: TRBD2
J gene: TRBJ2-1
clone size: -
V gene: TRBV19
CDR3 protein: CASSKLAGAYNEQFF
CDR3 DNA: TGTGCCAGTAGTAAACTAGCGGGGGCCTACAATGAGCAGTTCTTC

D gene: TRBD2
J gene: TRBJ2-5
clone size: -
V gene: TRBV10-3
CDR3 protein: CAISSGGAGETQYF
CDR3 DNA: TGTGCCATCAGTAGCGGGGGGGCTGGAGAGACCCAGTACTTC

D gene: TRBD1
J gene: TRBJ2-2
clone size: -
V gene: TRBV28
CDR3 protein: CASTPRRQGAGELFF
CDR3 DNA: TGTGCCAGCACCCCCCGTCGACAGGGGGCCGGGGAGCTGTTTTTT